Listed below are T cell receptor beta chains from one sample, sequenced in a study of OX40 agonist ivuxolimab in advanced cancers. The data were produced by immunoSEQ multiplex PCR, yet TCRdb's version contains in-frame clones alone and is incomplete. Found here are around 60,000 clones, over 60% of them singletons; the top ten hold 6.3%. The sample was CD4+ or CD8+ T cells sorted from blood, taken in a trial of the OX40 agonist ivuxolimab. All receptors come from an adult with an advanced solid tumor such as melanoma, head and neck, liver or kidney cancer. Both conserved end residues are part of each CDR3. D genes are given only for firm matches. Size values are once, few and many counts, or a class for expanded clones, and some rows have none.

14,TRBJ2-7,TRBV19,.,TRBD1,CASSLTGGGYEQYF,TGTGCCAGTAGTTTGACAGGGGGCGGTTACGAGCAGTACTTC
15,TRBJ2-7,TRBV7-9,few,TRBD2,CASSFAGVLSYEQYF,TGTGCCAGCAGCTTCGCGGGGGTCCTGTCCTACGAGCAGTACTTC
14,TRBJ1-4,TRBV4-3,.,.,CASSQVATNEKLFF,TGCGCCAGCAGCCAGGTTGCAACTAATGAAAAACTGTTTTTT
12,TRBJ2-3,TRBV2,few,.,CASSLSTDTQYF,TGTGCCAGCAGTCTTAGCACAGATACGCAGTATTTT
14,TRBJ1-5,TRBV5-5,.,.,CASSSGHGNQPQHF,TGTGCCAGCAGCTCGGGACACGGCAATCAGCCCCAGCATTTT
15,TRBJ1-1,TRBV5-1,.,TRBD1,CASSTTTGVNTEAFF,TGCGCCAGCAGCACAACTACAGGGGTGAACACTGAAGCTTTCTTT
19,TRBJ2-5,TRBV21-1,.,.,CASSKVGSGRARVRETQYF,TGTGCCAGCAGCAAAGTTGGTAGCGGGAGGGCCCGGGTTCGGGAGACCCAGTACTTC
11,TRBJ2-7,TRBV28,.,.,CASTGGRQQYF,TGTGCCAGCACCGGGGGGCGGCAGCAGTACTTC
16,TRBJ2-5,TRBV4-1,once,.,CASRRIWSKGQETQYF,TGCGCCAGCAGGCGGATTTGGAGCAAGGGTCAAGAGACCCAGTACTTC
14,TRBJ2-7,TRBV6-1,.,TRBD2,CASLGTSGSYEQYF,TGTGCCAGCTTAGGGACTAGCGGTTCCTACGAGCAGTACTTC
11,TRBJ2-7,TRBV20-1,few,.,CSAPTSYEQYF,TGCAGTGCTCCAACCAGTTACGAGCAGTACTTC
15,TRBJ1-1,TRBV4-3,.,.,CASSQGGGVNTEAFF,TGCGCCAGCAGCCAAGGAGGGGGGGTGAACACTGAAGCTTTCTTT
14,TRBJ1-1,TRBV6-6,.,.,CASSETGGRTEAFF,TGTGCCAGCAGTGAGACAGGCGGTAGGACTGAAGCTTTCTTT
13,TRBJ2-7,TRBV28,.,.,CASSLFRTYEQYF,TGTGCCAGCAGTTTATTTCGGACCTACGAGCAGTACTTC
10,TRBJ2-7,TRBV5-1,few,TRBD1,CASSRDRAPF,TGCGCCAGCAGCCGGGACAGGGCCCCATTC
12,TRBJ1-4,TRBV7-9,.,.,CASRSVNEKLFF,TGTGCCAGCAGATCTGTTAATGAAAAACTGTTTTTT
14,TRBJ2-7,TRBV5-1,.,.,CASSLASEGIGRYF,TGCGCCAGCAGCTTGGCCTCGGAAGGGATCGGTCGATACTTC
15,TRBJ1-1,TRBV19,.,TRBD1,CASSPETGEYTEAFF,TGTGCCAGTAGTCCAGAGACAGGGGAGTACACTGAAGCTTTCTTT
15,TRBJ2-3,TRBV30,.,.,CAWRADRTNTDTQYF,TGTGCCTGGAGGGCGGACAGAACCAACACAGATACGCAGTATTTT
15,TRBJ1-5,TRBV7-2,few,TRBD1,CASSWGTGGRQPQHF,TGTGCCAGCAGCTGGGGGACAGGGGGGCGACAGCCCCAGCATTTT
16,TRBJ1-3,TRBV18,.,TRBD1,CASSPPGTVSGNTIYF,TGTGCCAGCTCACCACCGGGGACAGTCTCTGGAAACACCATATATTTT
15,TRBJ2-1,TRBV18,.,TRBD1,CASSPRSTGANEQFF,TGTGCCAGCTCACCGCGATCAACAGGGGCCAATGAGCAGTTCTTC
18,TRBJ2-7,TRBV18,.,TRBD1,CASSPLEGNRGPTYEQYF,TGTGCCAGCTCACCACTTGAGGGAAACAGGGGCCCAACCTACGAGCAGTACTTC
18,TRBJ2-2,TRBV9,.,TRBD1,CASSVVLAGTEGSGELFF,TGTGCCAGCAGCGTAGTACTCGCCGGGACAGAGGGCTCCGGGGAGCTGTTTTTT
15,TRBJ2-1,TRBV19,.,TRBD2,CASGAGGDHYNEQFF,TGTGCCAGTGGCGCGGGAGGGGACCATTACAATGAGCAGTTCTTC
15,TRBJ2-7,TRBV5-3,.,TRBD2,CARSRGGIPPYEQYF,TGTGCCAGAAGCCGCGGGGGGATCCCCCCCTACGAGCAGTACTTC
15,TRBJ2-3,TRBV18,.,.,CASSPQEGRTDTQYF,TGTGCCAGCTCACCCCAGGAGGGCCGCACAGATACGCAGTATTTT
14,TRBJ1-1,TRBV6-1,.,TRBD1,CASSDRGEGTEAFF,TGTGCCAGCAGTGACAGGGGGGAAGGCACTGAAGCTTTCTTT
15,TRBJ1-4,TRBV4-3,.,TRBD1,CASSQDLGQEEKLFF,TGCGCCAGCAGCCAAGACCTGGGACAGGAGGAAAAACTGTTTTTT
19,TRBJ1-5,TRBV7-7,.,.,CASTISSRTAGYSNQPQHF,TGTGCCAGCACCATATCGTCCCGGACAGCAGGTTATAGCAATCAGCCCCAGCATTTT
14,TRBJ1-2,TRBV19,.,.,CASSQGAGNYGYTF,TGTGCCAGTAGTCAAGGGGCGGGAAACTATGGCTACACCTTC
15,TRBJ1-5,TRBV6-5,.,TRBD1,CASSRQDRGSGPQHF,TGTGCCAGCAGCCGTCAGGACAGGGGAAGTGGGCCCCAGCATTTT
18,TRBJ1-5,TRBV6-1,.,.,CASSESPLEAGGNQPQHF,TGTGCCAGCAGTGAATCACCGCTAGAGGCTGGGGGAAATCAGCCCCAGCATTTT
12,TRBJ1-4,TRBV6-1,.,.,CASRPGVEKLFF,TGTGCCAGCCGCCCAGGGGTGGAAAAACTGTTTTTT
14,TRBJ1-1,TRBV5-4,.,TRBD1,CASSSPQGGTEAFF,TGTGCCAGCAGCTCGCCACAGGGGGGGACTGAAGCTTTCTTT
14,TRBJ2-2,TRBV6-4,.,.,CASSDRLGTGELFF,TGTGCCAGCAGTGATAGACTAGGCACCGGGGAGCTGTTTTTT
19,TRBJ2-2,TRBV9,.,TRBD2,CASSAPRASGGSLTGELFF,TGTGCCAGCAGCGCTCCTCGGGCTAGCGGGGGGTCCCTTACCGGGGAGCTGTTTTTT
13,TRBJ2-7,TRBV2,.,TRBD2,CASRTSGSYEQYF,TGTGCCAGCCGGACTAGCGGTTCCTACGAGCAGTACTTC
16,TRBJ2-2,TRBV5-1,.,TRBD1,CASRPFGTANTGELFF,TGCGCCAGCAGACCCTTCGGGACAGCGAACACCGGGGAGCTGTTTTTT
18,TRBJ1-4,TRBV6-1,medium-sized,TRBD1,CASSEVFPNRGRSEKLFF,TGTGCCAGCAGTGAAGTCTTTCCGAACAGGGGGCGGAGTGAAAAACTGTTTTTT
18,TRBJ2-3,TRBV2,.,.,CASSRTTSRTQYTDTQYF,TGTGCCAGCAGTCGGACTACATCTAGGACCCAATACACAGATACGCAGTATTTT
13,TRBJ2-7,TRBV10-3,.,.,CAIRVTGAYEQYF,TGTGCCATCAGGGTGACGGGGGCCTACGAGCAGTACTTC
12,TRBJ2-5,TRBV29-1,.,.,CSVRKAQETQYF,TGCAGCGTGAGAAAGGCCCAAGAGACCCAGTACTTC
13,TRBJ1-2,TRBV18,.,.,CASSLDRDYGYTF,TGTGCCAGCTCGCTGGACAGAGACTATGGCTACACCTTC
14,TRBJ1-2,TRBV6-6,.,TRBD1,CASSSAQGDYGYTF,TGTGCCAGCAGTTCAGCGCAGGGGGACTATGGCTACACCTTC
18,TRBJ2-5,TRBV4-2,.,TRBD1,CASSQAPLGQRSQETQYF,TGTGCCAGCAGCCAAGCCCCGCTGGGACAGAGAAGCCAAGAGACCCAGTACTTC
15,TRBJ1-5,TRBV2,.,.,CASGLDAAANQPQHF,TGTGCCAGCGGACTGGACGCCGCCGCCAATCAGCCCCAGCATTTT
11,TRBJ1-6,TRBV6-1,.,.,CASSDNSPLHF,TGTGCCAGCAGTGACAACTCACCCCTCCACTTT
14,TRBJ2-4,TRBV2,.,TRBD1,CASTLDRNSNIQYF,TGTGCCAGCACCCTGGACAGGAACTCAAACATTCAGTACTTC
16,TRBJ1-3,TRBV18,.,TRBD1,CASSLHGDRAGNTIYF,TGTGCCAGCTCTCTCCATGGGGACAGGGCTGGAAACACCATATATTTT
12,TRBJ2-5,TRBV18,.,.,CASSLHQETQYF,TGTGCCAGCTCACTGCATCAAGAGACCCAGTACTTC
14,TRBJ2-2,TRBV2,.,.,CASRRDIYTGELFF,TGTGCCAGCAGACGGGACATTTACACCGGGGAGCTGTTTTTT
14,TRBJ2-7,TRBV5-1,.,.,CASSSRQASYEQYF,TGCGCCAGCAGCTCACGACAGGCCTCCTACGAGCAGTACTTC
14,TRBJ1-1,TRBV5-1,.,.,CASRGAGDSAEAFF,TGCGCCAGCAGGGGCGCAGGGGATAGCGCTGAAGCTTTCTTT
15,TRBJ2-3,TRBV11-3,.,.,CASSPRGGNKDTQYF,TGTGCCAGCAGCCCCCGCGGCGGGAATAAAGATACGCAGTATTTT
14,TRBJ1-5,TRBV6-1,once,.,CASSREVSNQPQHF,TGTGCCAGCAGTCGGGAGGTAAGCAATCAGCCCCAGCATTTT
11,TRBJ2-3,TRBV12-5,.,.,CASLRTDTQYF,TGTGCTAGTTTACGCACAGATACGCAGTATTTT
16,TRBJ1-5,TRBV19,once,.,CASSIQGGRGNQPQHF,TGTGCCAGTAGTATCCAGGGCGGTAGGGGCAATCAGCCCCAGCATTTT
16,TRBJ2-3,TRBV18,.,TRBD1,CASSKDRVKGTDTQYF,TGTGCCAGCTCGAAGGACAGGGTTAAGGGCACAGATACGCAGTATTTT